The 26 T cell receptor beta chains reported below all come from one sample, sequenced in a study of T cell repertoires in cytomegalovirus infection. TCRdb analysed the reads with MiXCR anew, one entry per CDR3 protein. The sample includes about 830,000 distinct CDR3 sequences, approximately 32% of them seen just once. No antigens are known for them. The source was cultured CD8+ T cells from PBMCs, collected from culture after CMV antigen stimulation. These receptors originate from a human donor in good health (CMV status not recorded). Some clones in this sample may be carry-over from other donors' samples.

This clonotype was counted between two and nine times. The gene calls are TRBV11-2 and TRBJ2-3, with 7 bases fitting TRBD1. With V trimmed by 5 bases and J by 1 base, 12 bases remained unmatched. CDR1 is SGHAT, CDR2 FQNNGV, per germline. The CDR3 has 17 amino acids. In DNA, the CDR3 is TGTGCCAGCAGCCTATGGGGTAGGCAGGGGGGCACAGATACGCAGTATTTT. Protein sequence: CASSLWGRQGGTDTQYF.

The chain combines TRBV5-1 with TRBJ1-6, with D possibly matching TRBD1 (5 bases). Trimming took off 4 bases at V and 5 bases at J, with 10 bases between the two ends. Germline V gene lookup returns CDR1 SGHRS and CDR2 YFSETQ. The CDR3 has 14 amino acids. CDR3 sequence (DNA): TGCGCCAGCAGCCTTGACAGCGATAATTCACCCCTCCACTTT. Translating it yields CASSLDSDNSPLHF.

This clonotype was counted only a few times. Here the CDR3 reads CASSSPTGSNTEAFF. Here the CDR3 DNA reads TGTGCCAGCAGTTCTCCGACAGGGTCGAACACTGAAGCTTTCTTT. The chain carries TRBV12-3 or TRBV12-4 and TRBJ1-1; 7 nucleotides align to TRBD1. This CDR3 has 15 residues. Trimming cost V 4 bases and J 1 base; bases outside gene matches: 6.

The chain couples TRBV7-9 to TRBJ2-3, with 8 nucleotides matching TRBD2. The germline gives CDR1 SEHNR, CDR2 FQNEAQ (reference sequence). The ends lost 5 bases at V and 5 bases at J; junction bases unmatched: 9. This CDR3 has 15 residues. DNA of the CDR3: TGTGCCAGCAGCCTCCCGTCGGGGGGGAGAGATACGCAGTATTTT. Encoded protein: CASSLPSGGRDTQYF.

This chain uses TRBV7-2 with TRBJ2-1, with 8 bases lining up with TRBD2. V shed 4 bases and J 5 bases; nucleotides not matched to a gene: 7. CDR3 length: 15 amino acids. Germline loops: CDR1 SGHTA, CDR2 FQGNSA. Here the CDR3 DNA reads TGTGCCAGCAGCTCCCGGGGGACTAGGGACAATGAGCAGTTCTTC. This sequence encodes CASSSRGTRDNEQFF.

In this sample, this clonotype turned up many times. The chain carries TRBV7-2 and TRBJ1-2; 7 bases are shared with TRBD1. The CDR3 runs 15 residues. With V trimmed by 5 bases and J by 6 bases, 12 bases remained unmatched. Germline V CDR1 and CDR2: SGHTA, FQGNSA. The CDR3 DNA follows: TGTGCCAGCAGCCGGCCAGGGGGGGCGAAAGATGGCTACACCTTC. Translating it yields CASSRPGGAKDGYTF.

This clonotype was picked up many times. The chain joins TRBV4-1 to TRBJ1-1; 7 nucleotides line up with TRBD1. CDR1 is MGHRA, CDR2 YSYEKL, per germline. Trimming took 3 bases from V and 0 from J; bases not matched to a gene: 4. The CDR3 extends over 15 amino acids. CDR3 nucleotide sequence: TGCGCCAGCAGCCAGGACAGGTCGATGAACACTGAAGCTTTCTTT. Translated: CASSQDRSMNTEAFF.

This clonotype appeared a few times. The chain employs TRBV19 and TRBJ2-1; 11 bases line up with TRBD2. J was trimmed by 9 bases and V by 6 bases; bases with no gene match: 13. This CDR3 comprises 16 residues. The germline V gene encodes CDR1 LNHDA and CDR2 SQIVND (reference sequence). The CDR3, as DNA: TGTGCCAGTAGGCGAATAGCGGGGGGGATAATGGGTGAGCAGTTCTTC. It codes for CASRRIAGGIMGEQFF.

This clonotype has a handful of counts. V usage is TRBV3-1 and J usage is TRBJ2-1, with 11 positions matching TRBD2. The CDR3 has 15 amino acids. Per the germline V gene, CDR1 is LGHDT and CDR2 is YNNKEL (reference sequence). V lost 4 bases to trimming and J lost 6 bases; unmatched junction nucleotides: 5. CDR3 in DNA: TGTGCCAGCAGCCCCGGACTAGCGGGCCCCAATGAGCAGTTCTTC. Translated, it gives CASSPGLAGPNEQFF.

The rearrangement joins TRBV2 to TRBJ2-7; tentatively, D is TRBD2 (5 bases). CDR1 and CDR2 (germline): SNHLY, FYNNEI. V lost 5 bases, J lost 2 bases, and 10 bases lay in between. This CDR3 comprises 13 residues. CDR3 DNA: TGTGCCAGCAGTTGGGAGCCACCCTACGAGCAGTACTTC. This encodes CASSWEPPYEQYF.

In DNA, the CDR3 is TGTGCCAGCAGCAGAGCGGGGTTCAACGGGGGTGAGCAGTTCTTC. It codes for CASSRAGFNGGEQFF. The chain combines TRBV12-3 or TRBV12-4 with TRBJ2-1, with 7 positions matching TRBD2. The CDR3 contains 15 residues. Trimming removed 6 bases from V and 9 bases from J; junction bases left unmatched: 14.

The chain recombines TRBV14 with TRBJ2-2; D unclear. The CDR3 spans 13 residues. Trimming took 7 bases from V and 5 from J, leaving 11 bases between them. In germline, CDR1 is SGHDN, CDR2 FVKESK. In nucleotides, the CDR3 is TGTGCCAGCACCGCAGCGTCTACCGGGGAGCTGTTTTTT. Its translation: CASTAASTGELFF.

V usage is TRBV12-3 or TRBV12-4 and J usage is TRBJ2-3, with no clear D. The CDR3 covers 12 residues. In nucleotides, the CDR3 is TGTGCGGCGACTGGTAGCACAGATACGCAGTATTTT. Protein product: CAATGSTDTQYF.

The J gene is TRBJ2-3, the V gene TRBV10-3; D might be TRBD1 (7 bases). Per the germline V gene, CDR1 is ENHRY and CDR2 is SYGVKD. The CDR3 length is 14 residues. The V gene lost 8 bases and the J gene lost 3 bases, with 15 bases spanning the gap. The DNA for the CDR3 is TGTGCCATCGTGGAGGGGGCATCGACAGATACGCAGTATTTT. Protein sequence: CAIVEGASTDTQYF.

The chain is built from TRBV18 and TRBJ2-7, with 8 bases that match TRBD1. The CDR3 is made up of 14 amino acids. The trim removed 6 bases at V and 4 bases at J, leaving 8 bases unmatched. Germline-derived CDR1 and CDR2 are KGHSH and LQKENI. CDR3 sequence reads: CASSFGQGEYEQYV. Here the CDR3 DNA reads TGTGCCAGCTCCTTCGGACAGGGAGAGTACGAGCAGTACGTC.

The V gene is TRBV10-2, the J gene TRBJ1-5; D not certain. CDR3 length: 14 amino acids. CDR1 is WSHSY, CDR2 SAAADI, per germline. With 6 bases removed from V and 5 bases from J, the gap between germline ends came to 14 bases. CDR3 region: CASRGRARDQPQHF. CDR3 nucleotide sequence: TGCGCCAGCAGAGGGAGAGCTCGTGATCAGCCCCAGCATTTT.

This clonotype has a count of ten or more. The chain is built from TRBV7-6 and TRBJ2-1; 8 positions match TRBD1. The V segment lost 4 bases and the J segment 8 bases; nucleotides outside the gene matches: 10. This CDR3 is 15 amino acids long. CDR1 SGHVS and CDR2 FNYEAQ come from the germline V gene. CDR3 coding DNA: TGTGCCAGCAGCTACCGGGACAGGTCGGAGGATGAGCAGTTCTTC. This translates into CASSYRDRSEDEQFF. Combining the CDR3 with reference TRBV7-6 and TRBJ2-1 gives the whole variable domain GAGVSQSPRYKVTKRGQDVALRCDPISGHVSLYWYRQALGQGPEFLTYFNYEAQQDKSGLPNDRFSAERPEGSISTLTIQRTEQRDSAMYRCASSYRDRSEDEQFFGPGTRLTVL.

Comment on this clonotype: One junction end does not reproduce the germline sequence, and a read error may be involved. The chain carries TRBV7-9 and TRBJ2-1; 12 positions match TRBD2. Germline V gene lookup returns CDR1 SEHNR and CDR2 FQNEAQ (reference sequence). The CDR3 extends over 14 amino acids. DNA for the CDR3: TGTGCTAGCAGCCTAATGACTAGCGGGGGACCTCAGTTCTTC. Amino acid sequence: CASSLMTSGGPQFF.

This clonotype was detected a few times. The rearrangement uses TRBV6-2 or TRBV6-3 and TRBJ1-5, with D perhaps matching TRBD1 (5 bases). Germline CDR1 is MNHEY and CDR2 is SVGEGT. The CDR3 is 18 amino acids. V shed 4 bases and J shed 2 bases, with 21 bases lying between them. This chain's CDR3 is CASSSPTGTAAGNQPQHF. In DNA form, the CDR3 reads TGTGCCAGCAGTTCGCCCACCGGGACCGCGGCCGGCAATCAGCCCCAGCATTTT.

This clonotype was seen only a few times. The rearrangement joins TRBV6-5 to TRBJ1-1; TRBD1 matches 8 bases. The germline CDR1 and CDR2 sequences are MNHEY and SVGAGI. The CDR3 sequence is 13 residues long. V was pared by 6 bases and J by 5 bases, with 5 bases of the junction left unmatched. CDR3 sequence: CASRQGQATEAFF. The CDR3 nucleotides are TGTGCCAGCAGACAGGGACAGGCTACTGAAGCTTTCTTT.

The chain joins TRBV20-1 to TRBJ2-2; 7 bases agree with TRBD2. Germline loops: CDR1 DFQATT, CDR2 SNEGSKA (reference sequence). The CDR3 loop spans 15 amino acids. V trimming: 2 bases; J trimming: 5 bases; junction bases outside the gene matches: 8. DNA for the CDR3: TGCAGTGCTAGATGGCGGGGGACCAGTACCGGGGAGCTGTTTTTT. Its protein product is CSARWRGTSTGELFF.

This clonotype was observed a few times. This chain links TRBV6-2 or TRBV6-3 with TRBJ1-6, with D perhaps TRBD1 (6 bases). Germline assignment: CDR1 MNHEY and CDR2 SVGEGT. V lost 8 bases, J lost 4 bases, and 18 bases lay in between. The length of the CDR3 is 16 residues. The chain's CDR3 is CASGLASGQYNSPLHF. The CDR3 bases are TGTGCCAGCGGGTTAGCATCCGGACAGTATAATTCACCCCTCCACTTT.

The rearrangement links TRBV27 to TRBJ2-1; 8 nucleotides line up with TRBD2. CDR1 is MNHEY, CDR2 SMNVEV, per germline (reference sequence). CDR3 length: 14 residues. Germline trimming cut 3 bases from V and 6 bases from J; bases unmatched to any gene: 4. CDR3 loop: CASSFGLALNEQFF. In nucleotides, the CDR3 is TGTGCCAGCAGTTTCGGACTAGCCCTCAATGAGCAGTTCTTC.

This clonotype was observed once. This chain joins TRBV19 and TRBJ2-5; no firm D call. This CDR3 region has 13 residues. The germline V gene has CDR1 LNHDA and CDR2 SQIVND (reference sequence). The ends were cut back, 3 bases at V and 3 bases at J, with 8 bases in the middle. DNA for the CDR3: TGTGCCAGTAGTATCGGGTGGGAAGAGACCCAGTACTTC. Encoded protein: CASSIGWEETQYF.

Only a few counts were recorded for this clonotype. The chain combines TRBV6-5 with TRBJ1-5; D remains ambiguous. The germline gives CDR1 MNHEY, CDR2 SVGAGI. V dropped 0 bases and J dropped 7 bases, with 7 bases sitting between them. The CDR3 has 13 residues. The CDR3, as DNA: TGTGCCAGCAGTTACTCCCGCATCCAGCCCCAGCATTTT. It translates to CASSYSRIQPQHF.

V usage is TRBV6-2 or TRBV6-3 and J usage is TRBJ2-1; D is ambiguous. Germline loops: CDR1 MNHEY, CDR2 SVGEGT. The CDR3 contains 16 residues. Deletions cut 2 bases from V and 4 bases from J, with 15 bases between. The chain's CDR3 is CASSYQPPDGYNEQFF. The CDR3 DNA is TGTGCCAGCAGTTACCAACCTCCGGACGGATACAATGAGCAGTTCTTC.